The subject of this entry is one T cell receptor (beta chain). The antigen it binds to is not known. No qualities accompany the bases; no much larger clone lies one base away. Enrolling through a virtual design, the prospective study's participants ranged in age from roughly 18 to 100 years and lived across roughly 23 United States geographic areas. In the prospective study, participants were assigned to cohorts based on the clinical history participants reported in a screening survey and a study questionnaire. For ImmuneRACE Cohort 3, a participant was defined as recovered based on two consecutive negative NP/OP PCR tests, clearance by a healthcare professional, or resolution of symptoms. Each participant in the prospective study had whole blood, serum and a nasopharyngeal or oropharyngeal swab collected by mobile phlebotomists. Prospective study participants could optionally give additional blood draws and questionnaires over a roughly 2-month period. Before DNA extraction, prospective study blood samples were shipped either frozen or at room temperature.

The sample originates from a study of blood T cell repertoires in COVID-19 (dated by TCRdb to about 2020). Looking at the study overall: Collaborator samples came from the United States, Italy and Spain and covered acute and convalescent phases of COVID-19. The prospective study material was composed of cDNA or gDNA derived from T cells, B-cell-depleted T cells, or PBMCs. Deeply sampled blood TCRbeta repertoires from subjects exposed to, actively infected with, or recovered from COVID-19 were included in the dataset. The repertoires were released in a freely available public database intended as a resource for research on the immune response to SARS-CoV-2. Samples were obtained from the ongoing ImmuneRACE study (first 160 participants) and from 1,200 or so subjects provided by 6 global collaborators. Nearly every sample came with metadata listing a de-identified subject ID, COVID-19 status, age in years and sex. Where available, HLA class I and class II types were obtained from metadata supplied by the sample provider rather than from assay-based typing.

CDR1 is given as SGHTA and CDR2 as FQGNSA, both from the germline V gene. Ends trimmed: V by 0 bases, J by 8 bases; bases unmatched to a gene: 9. Including the terminal cysteine and phenylalanine, the CDR3 comprises 15 residues. Of all the DNA, just the CDR3 is kept, 45 bases in frame from base 1. The paper as a whole reports these results and caveats: How much clinical and demographic metadata was included differed by source and by participant, and the metadata was provided uncurated.

TCRbeta CDR3 regions were amplified from genomic DNA by means of the immunoSEQ Assay, a bias-controlled multiplex PCR. From the authors' description of their analysis: Within the assay, amplification of reference gene primers was used to estimate how many nucleated cells each sample contained. Sequence reads were collapsed and filtered to measure the absolute abundance of every unique TCRbeta CDR3 rearrangement. For each sample, productive Simpson clonality was calculated as the square root of Simpson's diversity index over productive rearrangements. Sourced from immuneACCESS, this table was stored by TCRdb with only in-frame sequences that have V and J called. A share of the clones is absent; for the studies checked, an unresolved V gene accounts for under half, and the remainder has no known explanation. V and J calls and clone size are copied from that table; D and trimming were computed from the DNA. Within this sample are 160,000 or so clones, with roughly 80% of them counted one time only. The top ten constitute approximately 8.4% of the sample.

The material sequenced was PBMCs or T cells enriched from blood (not recorded which). The rearranged segments are TRBV7-2 and TRBJ1-2; TRBD1 agrees with 7 junctional bases. The source is a woman in her forties or fifties who had recovered from COVID-19. The DNA is TGTGCCAGCAGCTTAGCTGGGACAGCCGGCGGGGGCTACACCTTC. This yields the protein CASSLAGTAGGGYTF.